This T cell receptor (beta chain) is from a study of cytomegalovirus exposure and HLA in healthy donors. General study findings and limits: An analysis was carried out later, and it reportedly showed fewer N-insertions in an Asian-associated ancestry cluster than the 666-donor mean. It was approximately 160 TCR beta chains that were listed as cytomegalovirus-associated. Productive status was seen about 87% or about 30% of the time for most TCR beta V segments in an earlier analysis.

This clone was recorded a few times. Its target is not known. The PCR made use of 60 Vbeta and 13 Jbeta primers. Methods used by the authors: Later, an analysis found roughly 80 million unique TCR beta chains, and roughly 9.9 million of these were shared. Measured with immunoSEQ multiplex PCR; TCRdb has only the in-frame clones, and not every one. V and J calls and clone size are given by that table; D and trimming were obtained from the DNA. Here the sample spans more than 30,000 clones, around two thirds being singletons. V lost 11 bases and J lost 2; bases outside the gene matches: 2. The germline gives CDR1 SNHLY, CDR2 FYNNEI. The CDR3 runs 11 residues.

Sequenced sample: PBMCs. This TCR was sampled from a man younger than 40 in good health and CMV-seronegative. The rearrangement joins TRBV2 to TRBJ1-1, with 7 bases aligning to TRBD1. CDR3 amino acids: CAGQANTEAFF. CDR3 in DNA: TGTGCCGGACAGGCAAACACTGAAGCTTTCTTT.